Below are 15 T cell receptor beta chains sequenced from a single sample in a study of post-analysis software for immune sequencing data. General study findings and limits: TRBV segments more frequent in patients than in controls numbered roughly 5 and included TRBV5-6, TRBV5-1 and TRBV20-1.

Researchers reported that TCR beta cDNA libraries carried unique molecular identifiers. In TCRdb, the PCR reads were re-called with MiXCR into one record per CDR3 protein. Counted here are fewer than 900,000 distinct CDR3 sequences, 46% occurring once; the ten biggest clones make up 4% to 5%. Antigen specificity for these receptors is unknown. The sequenced material came from blood. The receptors here all came from a girl aged 5-17 years with multiple sclerosis.

The chain's CDR3 is CATSDLKQDNSGANVLTF. The CDR3 DNA sequence: TGTGCCACCAGTGACCTTAAACAAGATAACTCTGGGGCCAACGTCCTGACTTTC. The chain uses TRBV24-1 and TRBJ2-6; D call uncertain. Germline V gene data show CDR1 as KGHDR and CDR2 as SFDVKD. The CDR3 is 18 residues long. Trimming cost V 4 bases and J 0 bases, with 15 bases left between them.

This clonotype was counted at least ten times. The chain couples TRBV12-3 or TRBV12-4 to TRBJ2-5, with unresolved D. Trimming cost V 4 bases and J 11 bases, with 20 bases left between them. The CDR3 loop spans 14 amino acids. In DNA form, the CDR3 reads TGTGCCAGCAGTTCAAGACTCCTGAACTGGCGGCAGTACTTC. It codes for CASSSRLLNWRQYF.

This chain uses TRBV4-2 with TRBJ2-1, with 8 bases identical to TRBD2. There are 15 residues in the CDR3. J lost 6 bases, V lost 0 bases, and 4 bases had no gene match. Germline V CDR1 and CDR2: LGHNA, YNFKEQ. CDR3 sequence (DNA): TGTGCCAGCAGCCAAGAAGGGACTAGTGGCAATGAGCAGTTCTTC. This sequence encodes CASSQEGTSGNEQFF.

The chain has TRBV7-9 and TRBJ1-1; 9 bases map to TRBD1. Trimming took 5 bases from V and 0 from J; bases not matched to a gene: 4. Germline CDR1 reads SEHNR; CDR2 reads FQNEAQ (reference sequence). The CDR3 has 15 residues. DNA of the CDR3: TGTGCCAGCAGCCCGAGGGACAGGGTGAACACTGAAGCTTTCTTT. This encodes CASSPRDRVNTEAFF.

This chain connects TRBV5-1 to TRBJ1-1; a possible D gene is TRBD1 (6 bases). Germline V gives CDR1 SGHRS, CDR2 YFSETQ. The CDR3 extends over 17 amino acids. V lost 4 bases and J lost 1, with 20 bases in between. For the CDR3, the DNA is TGCGCCAGCAGCCCCCGGGACAACACTAGAAGGAACACTGAAGCTTTCTTT. As protein: CASSPRDNTRRNTEAFF.

The rearrangement uses TRBV7-8 and TRBJ2-1, with 11 bases matching TRBD2. There are 16 residues in the CDR3. V trimming: 1 base; J trimming: 6 bases; junction bases outside the gene matches: 5. CDR1 and CDR2 from the germline V gene are SGHVS and FQNEAQ. The CDR3 coding sequence is TGTGCCAGCAGCTTAGAGCTAGCGGGAGGCCGCAATGAGCAGTTCTTC. Translating gives CASSLELAGGRNEQFF.

The rearrangement joins TRBV24-1 to TRBJ2-6, with unresolved D. Germline values: CDR1 KGHDR, CDR2 SFDVKD. The CDR3 covers 15 residues. Trimming took 5 bases from V and 4 from J, leaving 11 bases between them. CDR3 DNA sequence: TGTGCCACCAGTGGTGGGGTCTCCGGGGCCAACGTCCTGACTTTC. Translating it yields CATSGGVSGANVLTF.

The genes are TRBV27 and TRBJ2-5; D is unresolved. Per germline, CDR1 MNHEY and CDR2 SMNVEV (reference sequence). The CDR3 spans 13 residues. V lost 4 bases and J lost 11, with 17 bases in between. The CDR3 loop is CASSSSSGPRQYF. CDR3 bases: TGTGCCAGCAGTTCATCCTCGGGTCCCAGGCAGTACTTC.

The chain links TRBV9 to TRBJ2-3, with D possibly TRBD2 on 6 matching bases. With 7 bases removed from V and 1 base from J, the gap between germline ends came to 13 bases. The CDR3 is made up of 14 amino acids. Germline loops: CDR1 SGDLS, CDR2 YYNGEE. The CDR3 is CASSPGVGTDTQYF. The CDR3 coding sequence is TGTGCCAGCTCCCCGGGAGTCGGCACAGATACGCAGTATTTT.

The V gene is TRBV5-1, the J gene TRBJ2-5; D is perhaps TRBD1 or TRBD2 (5 bases each). From germline, CDR1 is SGHRS and CDR2 YFSETQ. The CDR3 is 15 residues long. V was clipped by 2 bases and J by 3 bases, with 14 bases between them. The DNA of the CDR3 is TGCGCCAGCAGCTTAGAATCCGGGACGGAAGAGACCCAGTACTTC. This gives the protein CASSLESGTEETQYF.

The chain carries TRBV7-8 and TRBJ2-1, with TRBD2 matching 14 bases. V shed 4 bases, J shed 9 bases, and the junction held 8 bases outside the gene matches. In germline, CDR1 is SGHVS, CDR2 FQNEAQ. The CDR3 loop spans 16 amino acids. The CDR3 coding sequence is TGTGCCAGCAGCTCAGGACTAGCGGGAGGATGGAGTGAGCAGTTCTTC. This codes for CASSSGLAGGWSEQFF.

The chain combines TRBV6-6 with TRBJ2-7, with D possibly matching TRBD1 (6 bases). Germline values: CDR1 MNHNY, CDR2 SVGAGI (reference sequence). The CDR3 covers 12 residues. V was pared by 8 bases and J by 2 bases, with 10 bases between. CDR3 bases: TGTGCCAGCGGCAGGGGAGCCTACGAGCAGTACTTC. Translation: CASGRGAYEQYF.

This clonotype was detected only a few times. The J gene is TRBJ1-1, the V gene TRBV28; unclear D gene. Germline-derived CDR1 and CDR2 are MDHEN and SYDVKM. The length of the CDR3 is 15 residues. V dropped 5 bases and J dropped 1 base, with 14 bases sitting between them. CDR3 nucleotide sequence: TGTGCCAGCAGTCCCCACGGGGAGCGGAACACTGAAGCTTTCTTT. This sequence encodes CASSPHGERNTEAFF.

J is TRBJ1-1 and V is TRBV6-5, with D perhaps matching TRBD1 (5 bases). The CDR3 has 15 residues. The germline gives CDR1 MNHEY, CDR2 SVGAGI. Trimming stripped 7 bases from V and 6 bases from J, with 21 bases between. CDR3 coding DNA: TGTGCCAGCACCAGCAGGGCCTCGGCTCAAGCTGAAGCTTTCTTT. Amino acids: CASTSRASAQAEAFF.

This clonotype was detected ten times or more. The rearrangement uses TRBV27 and TRBJ2-5; unclear D gene. V was clipped by 4 bases and J by 5 bases, with 8 bases between them. Looked up from germline, CDR1 is MNHEY and CDR2 is SMNVEV (reference sequence). The CDR3 has 12 amino acids. This CDR3 is CASSSLGETQYF. The DNA for the CDR3 is TGTGCCAGCAGTTCTCTAGGCGAGACCCAGTACTTC.